This T cell receptor beta chain stems from a study of vaccination and CD4 T cells after COVID-19. Study-level findings and limits: A nonsignificant rise from around 20 to 38 was seen in the median number of SARS-CoV-2-reactive clonotypes. Within the convalescent patients, spike mono-reactivity was found in 304 of 307 vaccine-specific clones.

The Oncomine TCR Beta short-read assay was applied to DNA of cultured CD4+ T cells. From the PCR reads, TCRdb called clonotypes with MiXCR, one entry per CDR3 protein. The repertoire holds over 10,000 distinct CDR3 sequences, with around half as singletons. Treatment here: approximately nine-day PBMC culture with coronavirus spike peptide pools or control peptides (ViraFEST assay). From germline, CDR1 is SGHNT and CDR2 YYREEE (reference sequence). V gave up 0 bases and J gave up 8 bases, with 14 bases separating them. The CDR3 consists of 14 residues. Concerning this clonotype itself: Its antigen is not known.

Sample: CD4+ T cells from blood, cultured in vitro. The TCR originated in a human donor who had recovered from COVID-19. The chain has TRBV5-4 and TRBJ1-2; D is possibly TRBD1 (6 bases). The CDR3 bases are TGTGCCAGCAGCTTGGTCGGTACAGGGCGAGGCTACACCTTC. It yields the protein CASSLVGTGRGYTF.